The entry that follows covers one TCR beta chain sequence. The record originates from a study of blood T cell repertoires in COVID-19. Original processing notes: Estimates of nucleated cell counts were drawn from the amplification of reference gene primers. The table came from immunoSEQ multiplex PCR; TCRdb's copy has only in-frame clones and leaves some out. V and J calls and clone size are as listed in that table; D and trimming were resolved from the DNA. The data hold fewer than 110,000 clones, with 88% observed a single time. This CDR3 contains 14 residues. The germline CDR1 and CDR2 sequences are SGHVS and FQNEAQ. J gave up 4 bases and V 5 bases, and 4 bases lay outside the gene matches.

This TCR came from a human donor in a cohort sampled during active COVID-19. Sequenced material: peripheral blood. V gene TRBV7-8 combines with J gene TRBJ1-3; 8 nucleotides line up with TRBD1. CDR3 nucleotide sequence: TGTGCCAGCAGCAACAGGGGGTCGGGAAACACCATATATTTT. Encoded protein: CASSNRGSGNTIYF.